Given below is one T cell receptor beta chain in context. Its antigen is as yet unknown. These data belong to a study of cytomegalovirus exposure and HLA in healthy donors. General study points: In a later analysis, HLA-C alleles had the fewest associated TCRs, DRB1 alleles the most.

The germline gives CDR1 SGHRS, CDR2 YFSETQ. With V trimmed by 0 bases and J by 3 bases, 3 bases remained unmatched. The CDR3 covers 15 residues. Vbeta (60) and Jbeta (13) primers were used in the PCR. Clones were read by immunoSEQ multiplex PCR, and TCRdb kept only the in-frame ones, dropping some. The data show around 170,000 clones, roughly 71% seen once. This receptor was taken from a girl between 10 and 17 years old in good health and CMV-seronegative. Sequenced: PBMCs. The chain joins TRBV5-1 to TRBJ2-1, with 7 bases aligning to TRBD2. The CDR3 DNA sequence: TGCGCCAGCAGCTTGGACGCGGGGGACTACAATGAGCAGTTCTTC. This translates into CASSLDAGDYNEQFF.